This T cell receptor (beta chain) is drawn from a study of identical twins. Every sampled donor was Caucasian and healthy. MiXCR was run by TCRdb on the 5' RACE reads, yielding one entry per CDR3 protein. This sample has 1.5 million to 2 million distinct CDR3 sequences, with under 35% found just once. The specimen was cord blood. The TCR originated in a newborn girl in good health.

The CDR3 nucleotides read TGTGCCAGCAGCGACCGGACAGGGGGCGGCTACACCTTC. This gives the protein CASSDRTGGGYTF. The V gene is TRBV21-1, the J gene TRBJ1-2; TRBD1 reflects the table's D call only, with no check against the DNA. TRBV21-1 has pseudogene status. CDR3 length: 13 residues.